A single sample is the source of the 14 T cell receptor beta chains below, sequenced in a study of blood T cell repertoires in COVID-19. TCRdb's copy holds only in-frame clones and misses some; the assay was immunoSEQ multiplex PCR. In the table there are some 74,000 clones, more than 80% of which are singletons. Sequenced sample: peripheral blood. All receptors come from a woman older than 75 with active or convalescent COVID-19.

The V call is TRBV3-1 (or the pseudogene TRBV3-2), the J call TRBJ2-1; 9 bases agree with TRBD2. The V gene's germline CDR1 is LGHDT and CDR2 YNNKEL (reference sequence). The ends lost 4 bases at V and 8 bases at J; junction bases unmatched: 12. The CDR3 totals 16 residues. CDR3 nucleotides: TGTGCCAGCAGCCCCCGCGGGGCGGGGGGGTCTCATGAGCAGTTCTTC. Protein sequence: CASSPRGAGGSHEQFF.

This sequence joins TRBV6-2 or TRBV6-3 and TRBJ2-5; D unresolved. The CDR3 sequence is 17 residues long. V lost 1 base and J lost 1, with 16 bases in between. The V gene's germline CDR1 is MNHEY and CDR2 SVGEGT. CDR3 sequence reads: CASSYYPLLAAQETQYF. The CDR3 DNA is TGTGCCAGCAGTTACTACCCCCTTTTGGCGGCCCAAGAGACCCAGTACTTC.

CDR3 protein: CASSEKGRTGNTIYF. In nucleotides, the CDR3 is TGTGCCAGCAGTGAAAAGGGGCGGACTGGAAACACCATATATTTT. The chain combines TRBV2 with TRBJ1-3, with D tentatively TRBD1 (5 bases). This CDR3 region has 15 residues. V gave up 2 bases and J gave up 2 bases, with 10 bases separating them. Germline CDR1 is SNHLY and CDR2 is FYNNEI.

V is TRBV5-4 and J is TRBJ1-1, with 8 positions matching TRBD1. V was pared by 3 bases and J by 4 bases, with 11 bases of the junction left unmatched. Germline CDR1 SGHNT, CDR2 YYREEE (reference sequence). The CDR3 extends over 16 amino acids. The CDR3 is CASSSRQGSLGTEAFF. Here the CDR3 DNA reads TGTGCCAGCAGCTCAAGACAGGGGAGTTTGGGCACTGAAGCTTTCTTT.

The chain uses TRBV28 and TRBJ1-3, with D possibly being TRBD1 (5 bases). The CDR3 covers 16 residues. Germline V gives CDR1 MDHEN, CDR2 SYDVKM. V was clipped by 6 bases and J by 2 bases, with 17 bases between them. CDR3 sequence: CASSATWQGTGNTIYF. CDR3 in DNA: TGTGCCAGCAGCGCCACATGGCAGGGTACTGGAAACACCATATATTTT.

The rearrangement joins TRBV7-2 to TRBJ2-3; 7 bases agree with TRBD2. Trimming removed 0 bases from V and 5 bases from J; junction bases left unmatched: 5. This CDR3 is 15 amino acids long. Per the germline V gene, CDR1 is SGHTA and CDR2 is FQGNSA. This CDR3 is CASSLARGGRDTQYF. The CDR3 DNA sequence: TGTGCCAGCAGCTTAGCGCGCGGGGGAAGAGATACGCAGTATTTT. The full variable domain, rest sourced from reference TRBV7-2 and TRBJ2-3, is GAGVSQSPSNKVTEKGKDVELRCDPISGHTALYWYRQSLGQGLEFLIYFQGNSAPDKSGLPSDRFSAERTGGSVSTLTIQRTQQEDSAVYLCASSLARGGRDTQYFGPGTRLTVL.

V is TRBV4-2 and J is TRBJ2-3; 14 bases line up with TRBD2. From germline, CDR1 is LGHNA and CDR2 YNFKEQ. CDR3 length equals 18 residues. J was trimmed by 1 base and V by 5 bases; bases with no gene match: 8. The CDR3 reads CASSITGTSGRGTDTQYF. The DNA of the CDR3 is TGTGCCAGCAGCATAACCGGGACTAGCGGGAGAGGCACAGATACGCAGTATTTT.

The V call is TRBV6-1, the J call TRBJ2-3; D is perhaps TRBD2 (6 bases). The CDR3 spans 17 residues. Germline V gene data show CDR1 as MNHNS and CDR2 as SASEGT. The V gene lost 1 base and the J gene lost 0 bases, with 14 bases spanning the gap. This CDR3 is CASSEGRGSGSTDTQYF. The DNA for the CDR3 is TGTGCCAGCAGTGAAGGTCGGGGGAGTGGTAGCACAGATACGCAGTATTTT.

V and J are TRBV11-3 and TRBJ1-1; a possible D gene is TRBD1 (5 bases). This CDR3 contains 13 residues. The V and J ends lost 10 bases and 7 bases respectively, with 19 bases between them. Germline V CDR1 and CDR2: SGHNT, YENEEA. The CDR3 DNA follows: TGTGCCATCACTTCCAGAGTCAGGGTTGAAGCTTTCTTT. This sequence encodes CAITSRVRVEAFF.

The V call is TRBV7-9, the J call TRBJ2-3, with TRBD1 matching 7 bases. V dropped 5 bases and J dropped 10; count of bases not matched to a gene: 6. This CDR3 region has 12 residues. Germline assignment: CDR1 SEHNR and CDR2 FQNEAQ (reference sequence). CDR3 sequence: CASSQGQAAQYF. The DNA for the CDR3 is TGTGCCAGCAGCCAAGGACAGGCGGCGCAGTATTTT.

This CDR3 is CATSAQGYEQFF. CDR3 DNA: TGTGCCACCAGTGCACAGGGTTATGAGCAGTTCTTC. The rearrangement uses TRBV24-1 and TRBJ2-1; a possible D gene is TRBD1 (6 bases). The CDR3 sequence is 12 residues long. CDR1 and CDR2 from the germline V gene are KGHDR and SFDVKD. Between the trimmed V and J ends, which lost 5 bases and 8 bases, there was a span of 9 bases.

The rearrangement joins TRBV5-4 to TRBJ2-5, with D maybe TRBD2 (6 bases). V was trimmed by 2 bases and J by 4 bases, leaving 15 bases between them. CDR3 length equals 15 residues. CDR1 and CDR2 from the germline V gene are SGHNT and YYREEE (reference sequence). CDR3 nucleotides: TGTGCCAGCAGCTTCCGGGACTCCTCCTCAGAGACCCAGTACTTC. Translated: CASSFRDSSSETQYF.

This clone was seen a few times. The chain combines TRBV10-3 with TRBJ1-6; TRBD1 is a possible D gene (5 bases). There are 13 residues in the CDR3. The V end lost 3 bases, the J end lost 7 bases, and 7 bases lay between the germline ends. Germline V gene sequence: CDR1 ENHRY, CDR2 SYGVKD. Written as DNA, the CDR3 is TGTGCCATCAGTGAACGGGGGAATTCACCCCTCCACTTT. This translates into CAISERGNSPLHF.

This rearrangement joins TRBV10-1 to TRBJ1-5; TRBD1 matches at 8 bases. J was trimmed by 5 bases and V by 8 bases; bases with no gene match: 11. In germline, CDR1 is WNHNN, CDR2 SYGVQD (reference sequence). The CDR3 covers 15 residues. The CDR3 sequence is CASVTDRAVHQPQHF. In DNA, the CDR3 is TGCGCCAGCGTAACGGACAGGGCCGTCCATCAGCCCCAGCATTTT.